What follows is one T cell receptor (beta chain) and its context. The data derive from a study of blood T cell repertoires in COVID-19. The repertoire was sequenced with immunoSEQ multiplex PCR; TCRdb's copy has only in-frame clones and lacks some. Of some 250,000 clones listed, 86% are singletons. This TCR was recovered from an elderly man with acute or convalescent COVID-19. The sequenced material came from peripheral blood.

The chain's CDR3 is CAAADRGSGTEAFF. The DNA for the CDR3 is TGTGCCGCGGCAGACAGGGGCTCGGGCACTGAAGCTTTCTTT. This sequence joins TRBV6-5 and TRBJ1-1, with 8 bases aligning to TRBD1. J lost 4 bases, V lost 11 bases, and 12 bases had no gene match. Germline V gene data show CDR1 as MNHEY and CDR2 as SVGAGI. The CDR3 contains 14 residues.